A single sample gave rise to the 19 T cell receptor beta chains below, sequenced in a study. TCRdb passed the RT-PCR reads through MiXCR, listing each CDR3 protein once. The data hold more than 600,000 distinct CDR3 sequences, with over 12% observed a single time. The sequencing sample was made of memory CD4+ T cells from blood. These receptors all stem from a female donor in good health, serving as a healthy control.

V gene TRBV28 combines with J gene TRBJ1-2, with unresolved D. Trimming took off 8 bases at V and 2 bases at J, with 15 bases between the two ends. CDR3 size: 14 residues. From germline, CDR1 is MDHEN and CDR2 SYDVKM. DNA for the CDR3: TGTGCCAGCCAGCACAGTCGTACAAACTATGGCTACACCTTC. It yields the protein CASQHSRTNYGYTF.

The table lists this clonotype with many counts. This chain joins TRBV5-6 and TRBJ1-1; tentative D call: TRBD1 (6 bases). CDR3 length: 13 residues. Between the trimmed V and J ends, which lost 4 bases and 12 bases, there was a span of 19 bases. Germline V lookup: CDR1 SGHDT, CDR2 YYEEEE. CDR3 nucleotide sequence: TGTGCCAGCAGCCATAGACCTCCAGGGGTGTCTTTCTTT. This translates into CASSHRPPGVSFF.

This chain joins TRBV14 and TRBJ1-4; 7 positions agree with TRBD1. CDR1 SGHDN and CDR2 FVKESK come from the germline V gene. V lost 3 bases and J lost 7; bases outside the gene matches: 8. This CDR3 spans 15 amino acids. CDR3 coding DNA: TGTGCCAGCAGCCAGCGGCAGGGGGTAGTTGAAAAACTGTTTTTT. Translation gives CASSQRQGVVEKLFF. Full variable domain (remainder filled in from reference TRBV14 and TRBJ1-4): EAGVTQFPSHSVIEKGQTVTLRCDPISGHDNLYWYRRVMGKEIKFLLHFVKESKQDESGMPNNRFLAERTGGTYSTLKVQPAELEDSGVYFCASSQRQGVVEKLFFGSGTQLSVL.

This chain joins TRBV18 and TRBJ1-5, with D uncertain. Trimming took off 3 bases at V and 2 bases at J, with 14 bases between the two ends. The germline V gene encodes CDR1 KGHSH and CDR2 LQKENI. The CDR3 length is 16 residues. CDR3 bases: TGTGCCAGCTCACCGGCAGGCCACCAGGGCAATCAGCCCCAGCATTTT. The encoded protein is CASSPAGHQGNQPQHF.

In its sample, this clonotype was seen a few times. The J gene is TRBJ1-6, the V gene TRBV3-1; D ambiguous. The CDR3 loop spans 15 amino acids. Looked up from germline, CDR1 is LGHDT and CDR2 is YNNKEL (reference sequence). Deletions cut 4 bases from V and 9 bases from J, with 16 bases between. The CDR3 sequence is CASSPSPPWGSPLHF. As DNA, the CDR3 is TGTGCCAGCAGCCCATCGCCGCCTTGGGGTTCACCCCTCCACTTT.

J is TRBJ2-7 and V is TRBV4-1; TRBD1 matches 8 bases. Germline V lookup: CDR1 MGHRA, CDR2 YSYEKL. Germline trimming cut 0 bases from V and 7 bases from J; bases unmatched to any gene: 14. The CDR3 is 17 amino acids. The CDR3 DNA is TGCGCCAGCAGCCAAGATGCCCGGACAGGGTTTTTGTGGGAGCAGTACTTC. It yields the protein CASSQDARTGFLWEQYF.

J is TRBJ1-1 and V is TRBV3-1, with D unresolved. Trimming shortened V by 5 bases and J by 3 bases, and 13 bases separated the two germline ends. Germline CDR1 is LGHDT and CDR2 is YNNKEL (reference sequence). The CDR3 covers 14 residues. DNA of the CDR3: TGTGCCAGCAGCGCCGGTAGGTGGCACACTGAAGCTTTCTTT. Residues: CASSAGRWHTEAFF.

This clonotype was counted a few times. The chain employs TRBV7-3 and TRBJ2-1; D is possibly TRBD2 (7 bases). Germline V lookup: CDR1 SGHTA, CDR2 FQGTGA. This CDR3 comprises 15 residues. Trimming stripped 0 bases from V and 8 bases from J, with 14 bases between. In DNA, the CDR3 is TGTGCCAGCAGCTTAACAGTGGGGGGGCGTGATGAGCAGTTCTTC. This codes for CASSLTVGGRDEQFF.

The gene calls are TRBV20-1 and TRBJ1-5, with 7 bases aligning to TRBD1. The CDR3 runs to 17 residues. With 3 bases clipped from V and 9 bases from J, the junction kept 20 bases outside the gene matches. Per the germline V gene, CDR1 is DFQATT and CDR2 is SNEGSKA (reference sequence). CDR3 nucleotides: TGCAGTGCTAGGGGATTTACCGGGACAGCAAATTTGTTGCCCCAGCATTTT. Amino acid sequence: CSARGFTGTANLLPQHF.

This clonotype was seen a few times. V and J are TRBV20-1 and TRBJ2-5; D is unclear. The CDR3 covers 15 residues. V was shortened by 1 base and J by 5 bases, with 17 bases between the two germline ends. Germline V gives CDR1 DFQATT, CDR2 SNEGSKA (reference sequence). The DNA of the CDR3 is TGCAGTGCTAGAGTCGGCACGGGCGCCGGCGAGACCCAGTACTTC. This gives the protein CSARVGTGAGETQYF.

The chain is built from TRBV20-1 and TRBJ1-1, with D uncertain. V lost 0 bases and J 5 bases, leaving 10 bases between the germline ends. CDR1 and CDR2 from the germline V gene are DFQATT and SNEGSKA (reference sequence). The CDR3 has 13 residues. The CDR3 reads CSARDRRSTEAFF. CDR3 in DNA: TGCAGTGCTAGAGATCGTAGGAGTACTGAAGCTTTCTTT.

The CDR3 protein is CASSSATGDGGQPQHF. The CDR3 bases are TGTGCCAGCAGTTCCGCGACAGGGGACGGGGGTCAGCCCCAGCATTTT. This rearrangement joins TRBV6-2 or TRBV6-3 to TRBJ1-5; TRBD1 matches 8 bases. This CDR3 is 16 amino acids long. From germline, CDR1 is MNHEY and CDR2 SVGEGT. V gave up 4 bases and J gave up 6 bases; unmatched junction bases: 11.

This clonotype was picked up a small number of times. The chain links TRBV30 to TRBJ2-5; 8 bases are shared with TRBD2. J was trimmed by 5 bases and V by 4 bases; bases with no gene match: 12. The length of the CDR3 is 15 residues. CDR1 is GTSNPN, CDR2 SVGIG, per germline (reference sequence). The CDR3 DNA follows: TGTGCCTGGACCCCCTTCACCGGGACTAGGGAGACCCAGTACTTC. Translating gives CAWTPFTGTRETQYF.

The CDR3 sequence is CASSWRQGSEAFF. Here the CDR3 DNA reads TGTGCCAGCAGTTGGCGACAGGGTAGTGAAGCTTTCTTT. The chain couples TRBV7-3 to TRBJ1-1, with TRBD1 identical over 7 bases. This CDR3 is built from 13 residues. Losses at the gene ends were 6 bases for V and 7 bases for J; bases not matched to a gene: 8. Germline V gene data show CDR1 as SGHTA and CDR2 as FQGTGA.

This clonotype showed up just a few times. J is TRBJ2-4 and V is TRBV6-2 or TRBV6-3, with D possibly matching TRBD1 (6 bases). V gave up 5 bases and J gave up 5 bases, with 10 bases separating them. The CDR3 is 13 residues long. The V gene's germline CDR1 is MNHEY and CDR2 SVGEGT. CDR3 protein: CASSRTVENIQYF. Here the CDR3 DNA reads TGTGCCAGCAGTCGGACAGTAGAAAACATTCAGTACTTC.

This clonotype was seen ten or more times. The chain is built from TRBV5-1 and TRBJ2-1; D is unclear. The CDR3 is made up of 13 amino acids. The ends were cut back, 4 bases at V and 7 bases at J, with 12 bases in the middle. Looked up from germline, CDR1 is SGHRS and CDR2 is YFSETQ. This CDR3 is CASSTSTANEQFF. The CDR3 DNA is TGCGCCAGCAGCACGTCGACTGCTAATGAGCAGTTCTTC.

J is TRBJ2-7 and V is TRBV3-1; TRBD2 matches at 10 bases. The J segment lost 1 base and the V segment lost 1 base, leaving 4 bases of the junction unmatched. The germline gives CDR1 LGHDT, CDR2 YNNKEL (reference sequence). This CDR3 is built from 16 residues. The CDR3 reads CASSQVASGGSYEQYF. The DNA of the CDR3 is TGTGCCAGCAGCCAAGTAGCTAGCGGGGGTTCCTACGAGCAGTACTTC.

This clonotype was counted at least ten times. V and J are TRBV20-1 and TRBJ2-1; TRBD2 aligns across 14 bases. The CDR3 runs 19 residues. Germline V gives CDR1 DFQATT, CDR2 SNEGSKA (reference sequence). Losses at the gene ends were 1 base for V and 1 base for J; bases not matched to a gene: 9. CDR3 sequence (DNA): TGCAGTGCTAGAGTCACGGGACTAGCGGGAGTGAGGTCCTACAATGAGCAGTTCTTC. Translation gives CSARVTGLAGVRSYNEQFF.

Notes on this clonotype: This may be a read error, as it is one base from a much larger clone. The chain has TRBV20-1 and TRBJ1-5; unclear D gene. There are 13 residues in the CDR3. V lost 3 bases and J lost 7, with 13 bases in between. From germline, CDR1 is DFQATT and CDR2 SNEGSKA (reference sequence). In nucleotides, the CDR3 is TGCAGTGCTAGTCAGTGGGCGAGGCAGCCCCAGCATTTT. Its translation is CSASQWARQPQHF.